This T cell receptor (beta chain) stems from a study of shared clonotypes between healthy human individuals. Study-level background: CD8 memory received one plate per donor, CD8 naive two, CD4 memory three and CD4 naive three. Notes on the study in general: Against clonotypes common to all four donors, non-shared ones had lower generation probabilities.

In the naive CD8 group, cells lacked CD45RO and were positively selected for CCR7, so terminally differentiated effector memory CD45RA+ cells were left out. Donors, without exception, were Caucasian adults residing in Nashville, Tennessee. Germline loops: CDR1 SGHVS, CDR2 FQNEAQ. V was pared by 1 base and J by 5 bases, with 8 bases between. There are 13 residues in the CDR3. On this clone itself: Its specificity is unknown.

In the authors' workflow: Sequence data from immunoSEQ were junction-only and lacked quality scores; consequently, filtering differed. Sequenced by immunoSEQ multiplex PCR; TCRdb stores in-frame clones only, minus some. V, J and clone size derive from that table, while D and trimming were established from the DNA sequence. The sample contains about 580,000 clones, nearly 98% of which appear only once. Sequencing was carried out using naive CD8+ T cells sorted from blood. This chain joins TRBV7-8 and TRBJ2-5; D call uncertain. This TCR was sampled from a man aged 30 to 39 in good health. The CDR3 nucleotides are TGTGCCAGCAGCTTAGTAGGGCGGGAGACCCAGTACTTC. Its translation is CASSLVGRETQYF.